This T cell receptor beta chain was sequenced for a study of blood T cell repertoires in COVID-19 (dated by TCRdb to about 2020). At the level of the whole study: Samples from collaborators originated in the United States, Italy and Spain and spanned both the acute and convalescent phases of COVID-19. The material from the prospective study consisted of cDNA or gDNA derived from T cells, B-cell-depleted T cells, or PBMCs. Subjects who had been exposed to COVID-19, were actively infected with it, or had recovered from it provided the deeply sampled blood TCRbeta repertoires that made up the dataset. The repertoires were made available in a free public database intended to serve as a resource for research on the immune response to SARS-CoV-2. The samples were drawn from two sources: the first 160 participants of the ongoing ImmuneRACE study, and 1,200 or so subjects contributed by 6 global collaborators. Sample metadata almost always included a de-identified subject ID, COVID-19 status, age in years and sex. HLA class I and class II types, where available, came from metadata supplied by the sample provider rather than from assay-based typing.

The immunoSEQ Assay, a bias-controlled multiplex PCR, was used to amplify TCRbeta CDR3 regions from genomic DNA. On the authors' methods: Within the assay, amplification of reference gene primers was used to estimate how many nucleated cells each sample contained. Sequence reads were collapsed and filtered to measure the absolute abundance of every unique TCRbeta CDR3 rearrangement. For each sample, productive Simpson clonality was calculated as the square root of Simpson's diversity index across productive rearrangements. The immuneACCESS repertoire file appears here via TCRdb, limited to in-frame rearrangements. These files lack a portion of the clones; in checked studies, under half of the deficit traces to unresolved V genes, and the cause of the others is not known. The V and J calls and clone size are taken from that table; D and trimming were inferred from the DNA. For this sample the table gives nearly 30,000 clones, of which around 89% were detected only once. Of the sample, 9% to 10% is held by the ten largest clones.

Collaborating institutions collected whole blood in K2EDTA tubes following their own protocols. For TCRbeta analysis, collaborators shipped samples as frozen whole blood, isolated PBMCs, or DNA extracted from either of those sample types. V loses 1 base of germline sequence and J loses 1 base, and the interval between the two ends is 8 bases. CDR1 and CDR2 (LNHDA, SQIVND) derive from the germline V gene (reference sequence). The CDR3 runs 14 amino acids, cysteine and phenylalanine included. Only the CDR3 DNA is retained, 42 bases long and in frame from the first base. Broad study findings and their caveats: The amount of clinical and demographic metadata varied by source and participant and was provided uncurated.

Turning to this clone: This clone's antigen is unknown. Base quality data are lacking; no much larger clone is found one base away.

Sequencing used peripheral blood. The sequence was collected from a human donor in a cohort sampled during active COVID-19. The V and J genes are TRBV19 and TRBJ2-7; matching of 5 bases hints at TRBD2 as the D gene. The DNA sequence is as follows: TGTGCCAGTAGTATAGGTCGGGGTTCCTACGAGCAGTACTTC. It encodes CASSIGRGSYEQYF.